A single sample gave rise to the 27 T cell receptor beta chains below, sequenced in a study of patients and donors after allogeneic stem cell transplantation. TCRdb reprocessed the RT-PCR reads with MiXCR, giving one entry per CDR3 protein. The table lists about 230,000 distinct CDR3 sequences, 12% to 15% of them singletons, with around a tenth in the top ten. The sequenced sample was blood, either unsorted or a sorted T cell fraction (not recorded which). These receptors were obtained from a human donor who was either an allogeneic HSCT recipient or a stem cell or donor lymphocyte infusion donor (not recorded which). It is not recorded whose cells these are; they may come from a transplant donor.

This clonotype has just a few counts. This sequence joins TRBV4-1 and TRBJ2-1; D ambiguous. The CDR3 covers 15 residues. V was pared by 2 bases and J by 0 bases, with 8 bases between. CDR1 MGHRA and CDR2 YSYEKL come from the germline V gene. CDR3 in DNA: TGCGCCAGCAGCCAACTCCTAAGCTCCTACAATGAGCAGTTCTTC. Protein: CASSQLLSSYNEQFF.

The chain recombines TRBV29-1 with TRBJ2-1; 9 bases are shared with TRBD2. Germline assignment: CDR1 SQVTM and CDR2 ANQGSEA. V shed 7 bases and J 1 base; nucleotides not matched to a gene: 5. The CDR3 has 14 residues. The CDR3 bases are TGCAGCGAGGAGCGGGAGGATTCCTACAATGAGCAGTTCTTC. This sequence encodes CSEEREDSYNEQFF.

This clonotype was seen a handful of times. V usage is TRBV11-2 and J usage is TRBJ1-2, with no clear D. CDR1 and CDR2 (germline): SGHAT, FQNNGV. Trimming removed 0 bases from V and 0 bases from J, with 5 bases in between. The CDR3 length is 14 residues. The CDR3 nucleotides read TGTGCCAGCAGCTTAGATAGGACTAACTATGGCTACACCTTC. Translating gives CASSLDRTNYGYTF.

The rearrangement links TRBV2 to TRBJ1-1, with D maybe TRBD1 (6 bases). The CDR3 has 11 amino acids. Germline loops: CDR1 SNHLY, CDR2 FYNNEI. V lost 6 bases and J 7 bases, leaving 9 bases between the germline ends. CDR3 in DNA: TGTGCCAGCAGCAGGGACATTGAAGCTTTCTTT. Amino acid sequence: CASSRDIEAFF.

The J gene is TRBJ2-3, the V gene TRBV3-1; a weak D match, TRBD2 (5 bases). Germline CDR1 and CDR2: LGHDT and YNNKEL (reference sequence). The CDR3 extends over 16 amino acids. Trimming took 6 bases from V and 2 from J, leaving 18 bases between them. The CDR3 bases are TGTGCCAGCAGACCCCGGGGAAGCTGGGCCACAGATACGCAGTATTTT. It encodes CASRPRGSWATDTQYF.

This clonotype was counted between two and nine times. The chain uses TRBV12-3 or TRBV12-4 and TRBJ1-2; no clear D gene. V gave up 4 bases and J gave up 8 bases, with 11 bases separating them. This CDR3 has 12 residues. CDR3 in DNA: TGTGCCAGCAGTTCTAATCCGGTCGGCTACACCTTC. It is translated as CASSSNPVGYTF.

This clonotype was picked up a small number of times. The V gene is TRBV5-4, the J gene TRBJ2-7; TRBD1 aligns across 10 bases. The CDR3 length is 16 residues. Losses at the gene ends were 3 bases for V and 3 bases for J; bases not matched to a gene: 9. CDR1 is SGHNT, CDR2 YYREEE, per germline (reference sequence). CDR3 in amino acids: CASSYWTGGDVYEQYF. In nucleotides, the CDR3 is TGTGCCAGCAGCTACTGGACAGGGGGTGACGTCTACGAGCAGTACTTC. The complete variable domain, with remaining parts taken from reference TRBV5-4 and TRBJ2-7, reads ETGVTQSPTHLIKTRGQQVTLRCSSQSGHNTVSWYQQALGQGPQFIFQYYREEENGRGNFPPRFSGLQFPNYSSELNVNALELDDSALYLCASSYWTGGDVYEQYFGPGTRLTVT.

In its sample, this clonotype was seen many times. The chain recombines TRBV5-1 with TRBJ1-1, with no clear D. Germline V CDR1 and CDR2: SGHRS, YFSETQ. CDR3 length: 13 amino acids. V was shortened by 2 bases and J by 0 bases, with 5 bases between the two germline ends. Here the CDR3 DNA reads TGCGCCAGCAGCTTCAATATGAACACTGAAGCTTTCTTT. The encoded protein is CASSFNMNTEAFF.

This clonotype was recorded a few times. This chain uses TRBV4-1 with TRBJ2-2; TRBD1 might be the D (5 bases). The CDR3 has 15 amino acids. V was clipped by 1 base and J by 4 bases, with 10 bases between them. Looked up from germline, CDR1 is MGHRA and CDR2 is YSYEKL. CDR3 sequence: CASSQVRQSTGELFF. The CDR3 region has the DNA TGCGCCAGCAGCCAAGTACGACAGAGCACCGGGGAGCTGTTTTTT.

This clonotype has a handful of counts. The gene calls are TRBV6-1 and TRBJ1-2; no reliable D call. The V gene's germline CDR1 is MNHNS and CDR2 SASEGT. Deletions cut 5 bases from V and 0 bases from J, with 10 bases between. The CDR3 runs to 14 residues. In DNA form, the CDR3 reads TGTGCCAGCAGTAAAGGATTTCCTAACTATGGCTACACCTTC. It yields the protein CASSKGFPNYGYTF.

The genes are TRBV7-2 and TRBJ1-2; 7 bases agree with TRBD1. In germline, CDR1 is SGHTA, CDR2 FQGNSA. CDR3 length: 15 amino acids. The V segment lost 5 bases and the J segment 4 bases; nucleotides outside the gene matches: 10. The CDR3 nucleotides read TGTGCCAGCAGCCTGAGTACAGGGGAATTCTATGGCTACACCTTC. It codes for CASSLSTGEFYGYTF.

This clonotype has more than one count but fewer than ten. The gene calls are TRBV5-1 and TRBJ2-2; D not certain. Trimming stripped 4 bases from V and 3 bases from J, with 13 bases between. This CDR3 spans 15 amino acids. Germline lookup yields CDR1 SGHRS and CDR2 YFSETQ. The CDR3 DNA reads as TGCGCCAGCAGCCCCCTTTTTCAGGACACCGGGGAGCTGTTTTTT. Its protein product is CASSPLFQDTGELFF. Full variable domain (outside the CDR3, taken from reference TRBV5-1 and TRBJ2-2): KAGVTQTPRYLIKTRGQQVTLSCSPISGHRSVSWYQQTPGQGLQFLFEYFSETQRNKGNFPGRFSGRQFSNSRSEMNVSTLELGDSALYLCASSPLFQDTGELFFGEGSRLTVL.

About this clonotype itself: One end of the junction does not line up with germline, which may come from a read error. The chain links TRBV6-1 to TRBJ1-4; the match to TRBD1 covers 7 bases. The CDR3 totals 14 residues. Looked up from germline, CDR1 is MNHNS and CDR2 is SASEGT. CDR3 sequence (DNA): TGTGCCAGCAGAGCGACAGGGTCGACTAATGAAAAACTGTTT. It yields the protein CASRATGSTNEKLF.

This clonotype was detected only a few times. The chain uses TRBV6-2 or TRBV6-3 and TRBJ2-1; no definite D call. This CDR3 contains 12 residues. Germline CDR1 and CDR2: MNHEY and SVGEGT. Trimming pared 5 bases from V and 5 bases from J, leaving 7 bases between. The CDR3 DNA follows: TGTGCCAGCAGTCCGACACACAATGAGCAGTTCTTC. Protein sequence: CASSPTHNEQFF.

This clonotype was picked up many times. The V and J genes are TRBV5-1 and TRBJ2-5; 8 bases are shared with TRBD2. Per germline, CDR1 SGHRS and CDR2 YFSETQ. The CDR3 length is 15 residues. V lost 4 bases and J lost 5; bases outside the gene matches: 10. This CDR3 reads CASSIGTRGAETQYF. The CDR3 DNA is TGCGCCAGCAGCATCGGGACTAGAGGAGCGGAGACCCAGTACTTC.

The J gene is TRBJ2-3, the V gene TRBV7-2; a possible D gene is TRBD2 (6 bases). Per the germline V gene, CDR1 is SGHTA and CDR2 is FQGNSA. The V end lost 5 bases, the J end lost 1 base, and 16 bases lay between the germline ends. CDR3 length equals 16 residues. CDR3: CASSPDNWEGTDTQYF. In DNA form, the CDR3 reads TGTGCCAGCAGCCCAGACAATTGGGAGGGCACAGATACGCAGTATTTT.

The chain carries TRBV25-1 and TRBJ1-2; D ambiguous. The CDR3 sequence is 13 residues long. V lost 1 base and J 5 bases, leaving 8 bases between the germline ends. Germline V gives CDR1 MGHDK, CDR2 SYGVNS. This chain's CDR3 is CASSEWEEYGYTF. The CDR3 DNA reads TGTGCCAGCAGTGAATGGGAAGAATATGGCTACACCTTC.

The chain is built from TRBV4-2 and TRBJ2-3; TRBD2 matches at 11 bases. The trim removed 3 bases at V and 5 bases at J, leaving 7 bases unmatched. The CDR3 has 16 residues. Germline values: CDR1 LGHNA, CDR2 YNFKEQ. CDR3 sequence: CASSQLSSGRGDTQYF. CDR3 in DNA: TGTGCCAGCAGCCAGCTGAGTAGCGGGAGGGGAGATACGCAGTATTTT.

The table lists this clonotype with many counts. The genes are TRBV29-1 and TRBJ2-2; tentative D call: TRBD1 (6 bases). Trimming left V 6 bases short and J 1 base short, with 15 bases between. The CDR3 spans 15 residues. Germline CDR1 reads SQVTM; CDR2 reads ANQGSEA. The CDR3: CSVSPRGRNTGELFF. CDR3 DNA sequence: TGCAGCGTATCCCCCAGGGGAAGGAACACCGGGGAGCTGTTTTTT.

In its sample, this clonotype was seen a few times. The J gene is TRBJ2-5, the V gene TRBV5-1, with D hard to call. CDR3 length equals 13 residues. The germline CDR1 and CDR2 sequences are SGHRS and YFSETQ. The V gene lost 4 bases and the J gene lost 0 bases, with 7 bases spanning the gap. In nucleotides, the CDR3 is TGCGCCAGCAGCCACCCGTACCAAGAGACCCAGTACTTC. Protein product: CASSHPYQETQYF.

The rearrangement uses TRBV3-1 and TRBJ1-2, with D uncertain. This CDR3 comprises 13 residues. V was trimmed by 0 bases and J by 3 bases, leaving 5 bases between them. Germline lookup yields CDR1 LGHDT and CDR2 YNNKEL (reference sequence). The CDR3 sequence: CASSQDLDYGYTF. DNA of the CDR3: TGTGCCAGCAGCCAAGATTTGGACTATGGCTACACCTTC. The full variable domain, completed using reference TRBV3-1 and TRBJ1-2, is DTAVSQTPKYLVTQMGNDKSIKCEQNLGHDTMYWYKQDSKKFLKIMFSYNNKELIINETVPNRFSPKSPDKAHLNLHINSLELGDSAVYFCASSQDLDYGYTFGSGTRLTVV.

The chain employs TRBV4-1 and TRBJ2-1, with 8 bases fitting TRBD2. CDR1 and CDR2 (germline): MGHRA, YSYEKL. J gave up 5 bases and V 0 bases, and 6 bases lay outside the gene matches. The CDR3 contains 16 residues. CDR3 nucleotide sequence: TGCGCCAGCAGCCAAGAGTGGGAGACTAGCGACAATGAGCAGTTCTTC. Its protein product is CASSQEWETSDNEQFF.

This clonotype was counted at least ten times. The chain employs TRBV6-5 and TRBJ1-1; weak D call: TRBD1 (6 bases). The CDR3 is made up of 14 amino acids. CDR1 is MNHEY and CDR2 is SVGAGI in the germline V gene. V was clipped by 0 bases and J by 4 bases, with 9 bases between them. The CDR3 here is CASSYSDRRTEAFF. The CDR3 bases are TGTGCCAGCAGTTACTCCGACAGGCGCACTGAAGCTTTCTTT.

This clonotype was found a few times. This sequence joins TRBV12-3 or TRBV12-4 and TRBJ2-7; 13 bases are shared with TRBD2. This CDR3 has 15 residues. J lost 4 bases, V lost 5 bases, and 5 bases had no gene match. This chain's CDR3 is CASSDRTSGSYEQYF. In nucleotides, the CDR3 is TGTGCCAGCAGTGATCGGACTAGCGGGAGTTACGAGCAGTACTTC.

This clonotype has only a few counts. CDR3 sequence (DNA): TGTGCCAGCAGCTTAGACCCTGACAATGAGCAGTTCTTC. Residues: CASSLDPDNEQFF. This chain joins TRBV7-2 and TRBJ2-1; no clear D gene. Trimming shortened V by 1 base and J by 5 bases, and 6 bases separated the two germline ends. The CDR3 has 13 residues. Per the germline V gene, CDR1 is SGHTA and CDR2 is FQGNSA.

This clonotype was seen only a few times. This chain connects TRBV4-2 to TRBJ2-3; D is possibly TRBD2 (6 bases). Trimming took 4 bases from V and 2 from J, leaving 13 bases between them. From germline, CDR1 is LGHNA and CDR2 YNFKEQ. The CDR3 extends over 15 amino acids. The CDR3 DNA reads TGTGCCAGCAGCCTGGTGCGGGGAAACACAGATACGCAGTATTTT. It translates to CASSLVRGNTDTQYF.

This chain connects TRBV5-1 to TRBJ2-7, with D unresolved. V was clipped by 5 bases and J by 0 bases, with 9 bases between them. This CDR3 comprises 13 residues. In germline, CDR1 is SGHRS, CDR2 YFSETQ. CDR3 coding DNA: TGCGCCAGCAGTATGGTTTTCTCCTACGAGCAGTACTTC. This sequence encodes CASSMVFSYEQYF.